This T cell receptor beta chain is from a study of graft-versus-host responses after intestinal transplantation. Study at large: Transplant recipients had multivisceral, liver-intestinal, or isolated intestinal grafts. Notes on the study in general: Early post-transplant declines in HvG were associated with peak levels of circulating GvH clones. GvH clones were found in recipient marrow; some appeared first in ileum or blood.

A note on this clone: Its antigen remains unknown.

Processing was applied to graft tissue in order to liberate intraepithelial and lamina propria lymphocytes. This CDR3 is 17 amino acids long. The V and J ends lost 6 bases and 5 bases, in that order; junction bases with no gene match: 15. CDR1 is SNHLY and CDR2 is FYNNEI in the germline V gene. Clones were sequenced by immunoSEQ multiplex PCR, and TCRdb holds only the in-frame ones, with some missing. The table shows about 21,000 clones, with approximately 79% occurring only once. The source is a human patient who received an intestinal transplant, so some T cells may come from the graft donor. The V gene is TRBV2, the J gene TRBJ2-1, with 8 bases identical to TRBD1. The sequencing used ileum tissue, collected around 20 days after intestinal transplant. The CDR3 here is CASRETIGTGENNEQFF. CDR3 nucleotides: TGTGCCAGCAGGGAGACAATAGGGACAGGCGAGAACAATGAGCAGTTCTTC.